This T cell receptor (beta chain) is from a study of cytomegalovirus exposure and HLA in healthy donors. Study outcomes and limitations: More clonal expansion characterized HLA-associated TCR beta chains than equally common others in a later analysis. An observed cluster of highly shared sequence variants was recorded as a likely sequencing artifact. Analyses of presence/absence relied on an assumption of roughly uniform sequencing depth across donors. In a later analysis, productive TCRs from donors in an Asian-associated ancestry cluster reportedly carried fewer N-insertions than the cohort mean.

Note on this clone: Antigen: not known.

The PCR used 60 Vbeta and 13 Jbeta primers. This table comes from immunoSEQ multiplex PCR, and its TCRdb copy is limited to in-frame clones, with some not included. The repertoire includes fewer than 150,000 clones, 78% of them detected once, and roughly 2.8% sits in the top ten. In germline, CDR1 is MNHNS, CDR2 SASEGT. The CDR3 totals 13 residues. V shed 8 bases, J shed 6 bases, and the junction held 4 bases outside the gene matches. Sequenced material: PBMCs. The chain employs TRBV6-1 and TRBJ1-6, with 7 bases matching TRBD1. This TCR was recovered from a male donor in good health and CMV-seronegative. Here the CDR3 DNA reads TGTGCCAGCCTCCGGGACAGTAATTCACCCCTCCACTTT. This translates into CASLRDSNSPLHF.